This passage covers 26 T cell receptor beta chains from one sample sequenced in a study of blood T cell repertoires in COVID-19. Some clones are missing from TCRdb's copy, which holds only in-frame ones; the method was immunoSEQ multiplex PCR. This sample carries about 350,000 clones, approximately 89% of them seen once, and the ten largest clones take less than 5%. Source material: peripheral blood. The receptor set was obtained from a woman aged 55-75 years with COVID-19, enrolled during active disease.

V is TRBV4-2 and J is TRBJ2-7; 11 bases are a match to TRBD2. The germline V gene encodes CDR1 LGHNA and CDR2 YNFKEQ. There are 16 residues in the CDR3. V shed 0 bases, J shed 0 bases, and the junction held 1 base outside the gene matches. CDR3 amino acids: CASSQELAGVSYEQYF. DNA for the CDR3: TGTGCCAGCAGCCAAGAACTAGCGGGGGTCTCCTACGAGCAGTACTTC.

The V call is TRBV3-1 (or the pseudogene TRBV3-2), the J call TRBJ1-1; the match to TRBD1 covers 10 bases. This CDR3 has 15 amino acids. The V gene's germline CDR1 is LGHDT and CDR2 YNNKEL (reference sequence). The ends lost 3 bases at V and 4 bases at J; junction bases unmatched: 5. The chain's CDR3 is CASSQDRDRGTEAFF. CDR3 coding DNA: TGTGCCAGCAGCCAGGACCGGGACAGGGGCACTGAAGCTTTCTTT.

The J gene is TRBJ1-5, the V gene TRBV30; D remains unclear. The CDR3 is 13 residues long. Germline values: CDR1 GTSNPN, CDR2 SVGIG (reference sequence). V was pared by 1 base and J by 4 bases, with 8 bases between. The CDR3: CAWSGQINQPQHF. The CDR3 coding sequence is TGTGCCTGGAGTGGCCAGATTAATCAGCCCCAGCATTTT.

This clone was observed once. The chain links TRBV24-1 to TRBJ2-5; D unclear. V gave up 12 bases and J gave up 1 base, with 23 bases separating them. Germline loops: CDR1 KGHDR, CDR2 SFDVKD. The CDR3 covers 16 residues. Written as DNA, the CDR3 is TGTGCCTCCGATAGAAGTTTGTGGCTAGTCCAAGAGACCCAGTACTTC. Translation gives CASDRSLWLVQETQYF.

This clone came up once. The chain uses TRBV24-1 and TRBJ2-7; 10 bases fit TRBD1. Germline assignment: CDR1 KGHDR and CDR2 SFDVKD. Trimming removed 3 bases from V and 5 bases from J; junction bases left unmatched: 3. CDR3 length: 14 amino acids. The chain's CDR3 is CATSDPGQGNEQYF. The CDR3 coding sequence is TGTGCCACCAGTGATCCGGGACAGGGGAACGAGCAGTACTTC.

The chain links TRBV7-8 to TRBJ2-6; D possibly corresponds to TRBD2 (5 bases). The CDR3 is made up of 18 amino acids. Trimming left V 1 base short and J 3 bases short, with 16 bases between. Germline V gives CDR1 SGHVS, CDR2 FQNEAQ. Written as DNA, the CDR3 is TGTGCCAGCAGCTTAGGAGAGGGCTCATTCTATGGGGCCAACGTCCTGACTTTC. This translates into CASSLGEGSFYGANVLTF.

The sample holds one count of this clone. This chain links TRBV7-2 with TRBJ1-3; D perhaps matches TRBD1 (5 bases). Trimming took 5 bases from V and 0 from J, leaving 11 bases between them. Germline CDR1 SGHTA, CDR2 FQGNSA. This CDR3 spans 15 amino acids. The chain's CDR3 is CASSPFQGSGNTIYF. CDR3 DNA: TGTGCCAGCAGCCCCTTCCAGGGCTCTGGAAACACCATATATTTT.

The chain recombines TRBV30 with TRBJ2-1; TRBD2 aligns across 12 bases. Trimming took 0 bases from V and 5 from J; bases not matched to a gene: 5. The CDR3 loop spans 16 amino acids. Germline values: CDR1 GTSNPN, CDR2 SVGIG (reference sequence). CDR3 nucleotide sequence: TGTGCCTGGAGTGTTTTACTAGCGGGGGGCCACAATGAGCAGTTCTTC. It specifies CAWSVLLAGGHNEQFF. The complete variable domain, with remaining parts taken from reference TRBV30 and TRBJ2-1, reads SQTIHQWPATLVQPVGSPLSLECTVEGTSNPNLYWYRQAAGRGLQLLFYSVGIGQISSEVPQNLSASRPQDRQFILSSKKLLLSDSGFYLCAWSVLLAGGHNEQFFGPGTRLTVL.

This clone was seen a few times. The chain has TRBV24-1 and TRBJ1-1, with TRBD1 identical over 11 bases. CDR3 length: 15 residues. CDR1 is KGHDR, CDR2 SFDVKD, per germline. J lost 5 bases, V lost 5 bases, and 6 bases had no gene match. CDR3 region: CATSGTGGRETEAFF. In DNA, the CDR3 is TGTGCCACCAGTGGGACAGGGGGCAGGGAGACTGAAGCTTTCTTT.

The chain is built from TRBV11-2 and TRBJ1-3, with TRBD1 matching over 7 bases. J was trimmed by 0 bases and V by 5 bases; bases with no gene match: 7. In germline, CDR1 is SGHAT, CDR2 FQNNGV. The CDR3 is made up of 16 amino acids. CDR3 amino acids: CASSRRTGRSGNTIYF. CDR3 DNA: TGTGCCAGCAGCCGACGGACAGGCCGCTCTGGAAACACCATATATTTT. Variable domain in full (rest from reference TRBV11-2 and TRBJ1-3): EAGVAQSPRYKIIEKRQSVAFWCNPISGHATLYWYQQILGQGPKLLIQFQNNGVVDDSQLPKDRFSAERLKGVDSTLKIQPAKLEDSAVYLCASSRRTGRSGNTIYFGEGSWLTVV.

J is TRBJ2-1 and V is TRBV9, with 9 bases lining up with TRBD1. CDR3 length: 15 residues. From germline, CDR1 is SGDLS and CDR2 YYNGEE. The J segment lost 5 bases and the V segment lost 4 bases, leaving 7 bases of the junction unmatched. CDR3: CASSTRQGDNNEQFF. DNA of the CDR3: TGTGCCAGCAGCACCCGACAGGGGGACAACAATGAGCAGTTCTTC.

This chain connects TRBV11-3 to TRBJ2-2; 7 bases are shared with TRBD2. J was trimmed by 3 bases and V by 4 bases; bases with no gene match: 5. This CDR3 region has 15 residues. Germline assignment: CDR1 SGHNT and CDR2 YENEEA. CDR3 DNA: TGTGCCAGCAGCTGGGGGGGAGGTGACACCGGGGAGCTGTTTTTT. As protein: CASSWGGGDTGELFF.

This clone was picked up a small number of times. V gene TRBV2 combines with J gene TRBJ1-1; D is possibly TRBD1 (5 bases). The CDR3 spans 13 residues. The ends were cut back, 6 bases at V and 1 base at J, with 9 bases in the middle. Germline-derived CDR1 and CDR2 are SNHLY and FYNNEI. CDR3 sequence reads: CASRRTQNTEAFF. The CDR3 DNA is TGTGCCAGCAGGCGGACACAGAACACTGAAGCTTTCTTT. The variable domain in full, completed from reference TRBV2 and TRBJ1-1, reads EPEVTQTPSHQVTQMGQEVILRCVPISNHLYFYWYRQILGQKVEFLVSFYNNEISEKSEIFDDQFSVERPDGSNFTLKIRSTKLEDSAMYFCASRRTQNTEAFFGQGTRLTVV.

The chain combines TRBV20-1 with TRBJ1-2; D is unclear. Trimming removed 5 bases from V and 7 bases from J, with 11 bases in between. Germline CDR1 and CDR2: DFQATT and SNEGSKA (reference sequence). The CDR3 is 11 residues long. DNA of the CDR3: TGCAGTGCTTCGACTGAGGCTGGCTACACCTTC. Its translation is CSASTEAGYTF.

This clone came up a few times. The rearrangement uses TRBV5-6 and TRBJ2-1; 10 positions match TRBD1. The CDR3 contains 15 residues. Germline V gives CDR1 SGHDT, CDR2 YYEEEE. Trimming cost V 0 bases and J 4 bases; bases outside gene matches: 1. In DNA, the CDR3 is TGTGCCAGCAGCTTGGGGGACAGGGGTTACAATGAGCAGTTCTTC. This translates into CASSLGDRGYNEQFF.

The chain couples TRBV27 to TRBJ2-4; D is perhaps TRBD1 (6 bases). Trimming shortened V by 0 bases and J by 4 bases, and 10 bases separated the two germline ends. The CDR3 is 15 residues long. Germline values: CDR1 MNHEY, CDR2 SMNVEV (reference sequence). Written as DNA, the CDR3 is TGTGCCAGCAGTTTATCGGTCGGACAGAAAAACATTCAGTACTTC. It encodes CASSLSVGQKNIQYF.

The CDR3 here is CASRSPPGGGQYF. CDR3 DNA sequence: TGTGCCAGCAGATCGCCTCCGGGGGGCGGTCAGTACTTC. The chain carries TRBV27 and TRBJ2-5; possibly TRBD2 for D (7 bases). CDR1 is MNHEY, CDR2 SMNVEV, per germline (reference sequence). V lost 6 bases and J lost 11, with 19 bases in between. The length of the CDR3 is 13 residues.

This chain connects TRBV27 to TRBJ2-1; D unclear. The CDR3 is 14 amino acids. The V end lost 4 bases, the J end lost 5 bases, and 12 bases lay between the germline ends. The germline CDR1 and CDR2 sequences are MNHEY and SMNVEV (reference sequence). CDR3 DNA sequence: TGTGCCAGCAGTTCGGGTCGAAGAGACAATGAGCAGTTCTTC. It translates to CASSSGRRDNEQFF.

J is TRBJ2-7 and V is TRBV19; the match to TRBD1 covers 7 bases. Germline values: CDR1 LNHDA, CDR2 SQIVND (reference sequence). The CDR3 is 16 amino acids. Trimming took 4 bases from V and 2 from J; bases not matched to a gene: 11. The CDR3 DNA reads TGTGCCAGTAGTAGTCCTACAGGGGCAAAACCCTACGAGCAGTACTTC. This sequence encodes CASSSPTGAKPYEQYF.

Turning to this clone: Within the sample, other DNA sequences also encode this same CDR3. CDR3 sequence: CASSQGGGNQPQHF. Written as DNA, the CDR3 is TGTGCCAGCAGCCAAGGGGGGGGGAATCAGCCCCAGCATTTT. V gene TRBV3-1 (or the pseudogene TRBV3-2) combines with J gene TRBJ1-5; D may be TRBD1 (5 bases). This CDR3 is built from 14 residues. In germline, CDR1 is LGHDT, CDR2 YNNKEL (reference sequence). Between the trimmed V and J ends, which lost 1 base and 4 bases, there was a span of 8 bases.

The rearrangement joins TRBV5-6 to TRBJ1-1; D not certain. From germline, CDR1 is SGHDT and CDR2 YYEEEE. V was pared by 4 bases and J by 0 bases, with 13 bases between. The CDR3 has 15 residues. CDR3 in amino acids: CASSLRSLVNTEAFF. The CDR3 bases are TGTGCCAGCAGCCTCCGTTCTCTAGTGAACACTGAAGCTTTCTTT.

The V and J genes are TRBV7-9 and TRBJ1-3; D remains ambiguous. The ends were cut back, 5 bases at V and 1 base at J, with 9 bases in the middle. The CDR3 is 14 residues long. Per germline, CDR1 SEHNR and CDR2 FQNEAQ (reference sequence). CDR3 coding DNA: TGTGCCAGCAGCCGGACTGCATCTGGAAACACCATATATTTT. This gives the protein CASSRTASGNTIYF.

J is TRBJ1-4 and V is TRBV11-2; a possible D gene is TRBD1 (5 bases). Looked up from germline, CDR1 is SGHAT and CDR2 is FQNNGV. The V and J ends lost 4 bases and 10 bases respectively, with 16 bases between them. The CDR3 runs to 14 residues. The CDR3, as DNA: TGTGCCAGCAGCTCAGACGGCAGGGTAGGAAAACTGTTTTTT. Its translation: CASSSDGRVGKLFF.

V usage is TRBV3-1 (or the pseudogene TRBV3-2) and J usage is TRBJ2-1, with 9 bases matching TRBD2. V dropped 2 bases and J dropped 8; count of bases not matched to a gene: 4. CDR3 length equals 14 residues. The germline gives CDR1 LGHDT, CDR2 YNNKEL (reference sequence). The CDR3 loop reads CASSQLWTSDEQFF. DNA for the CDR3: TGTGCCAGCAGCCAACTATGGACTAGCGATGAGCAGTTCTTC.

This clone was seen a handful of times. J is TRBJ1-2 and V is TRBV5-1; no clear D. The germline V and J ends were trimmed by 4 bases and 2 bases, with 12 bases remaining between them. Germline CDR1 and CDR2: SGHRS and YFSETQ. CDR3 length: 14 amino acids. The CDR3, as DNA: TGCGCCAGCAGCGCCTTGACAACCAACTATGGCTACACCTTC. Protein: CASSALTTNYGYTF.

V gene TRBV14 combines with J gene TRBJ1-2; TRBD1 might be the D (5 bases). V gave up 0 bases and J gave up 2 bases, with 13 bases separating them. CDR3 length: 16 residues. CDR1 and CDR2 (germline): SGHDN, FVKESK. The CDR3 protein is CASSQDDSLGNYGYTF. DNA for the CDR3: TGTGCCAGCAGCCAAGACGACAGCTTGGGGAACTATGGCTACACCTTC.